A selection of T cell receptor beta chains follows, all from one sample in a study of shared clonotypes between healthy human individuals. Profiled with immunoSEQ multiplex PCR; TCRdb holds only in-frame clones, not every one. The sample has roughly 640,000 clones, more than 95% seen once. The sample taken for sequencing was naive CD4+ T cells sorted from blood. These receptors all stem from a woman aged 30 to 39 in good health. Each CDR3 is given with its conserved first and last residue. D genes are given only for firm matches. Only part of the rows carry a size: once, few, many, or a class if the clone is expanded.

V gene: TRBV19
clone size: .
D gene: .
J gene: TRBJ1-1
CDR3 DNA: TGTGCCAGTAGTAGTTTAGGAAAAGCTTTCTTT
CDR3 protein: CASSSLGKAFF

V gene: TRBV7-8
clone size: .
D gene: .
J gene: TRBJ1-2
CDR3 DNA: TGTGCCAGCAGCGGAACGGGACGGTTAAATAACTATGGCTACACCTTC
CDR3 protein: CASSGTGRLNNYGYTF

V gene: TRBV7-2
clone size: .
D gene: .
J gene: TRBJ1-3
CDR3 DNA: TGTGCCAGCAGCTTAATCTGGGGCAGAAGCTCTGGAAACACCATATATTTT
CDR3 protein: CASSLIWGRSSGNTIYF

V gene: TRBV28
clone size: .
D gene: .
J gene: TRBJ1-1
CDR3 DNA: TGTGCCAGCAGTTTCAGAACCCAGGGAGAAGCTTTCTTT
CDR3 protein: CASSFRTQGEAFF

V gene: TRBV7-2
clone size: .
D gene: TRBD2
J gene: TRBJ2-7
CDR3 DNA: TGTGCCAGCAGCCGTAAATCAAATAGACTAGCGGGGAGTTACGAGCAGTACTTC
CDR3 protein: CASSRKSNRLAGSYEQYF

V gene: TRBV10-1
clone size: once
D gene: .
J gene: TRBJ2-3
CDR3 DNA: TGCGCCAGCAGTGAGTCCAGGGACACAGATACGCAGTATTTT
CDR3 protein: CASSESRDTDTQYF

V gene: TRBV12-1
clone size: .
D gene: .
J gene: TRBJ2-2
CDR3 DNA: TGTGCCAGCAGCTACACGGACAGCACGAACACCGGGGAGCTGTTTTTT
CDR3 protein: CASSYTDSTNTGELFF

V gene: TRBV5-8
clone size: .
D gene: TRBD1
J gene: TRBJ2-6
CDR3 DNA: TGTGCCAGCAGCTTTACAGGGGCTGGGGCCAACGTCCTGACTTTC
CDR3 protein: CASSFTGAGANVLTF

V gene: TRBV28
clone size: .
D gene: TRBD1
J gene: TRBJ2-7
CDR3 DNA: TGTGCCAGCAGGGAGGGGACAGGGGTCTACGAGCAGTACTTC
CDR3 protein: CASREGTGVYEQYF

V gene: TRBV5-1
clone size: .
D gene: TRBD2
J gene: TRBJ2-7
CDR3 DNA: TGCGCCAGCGCGCCCCTAGCGGGAGGGCCAGGCGAGCAGTACTTC
CDR3 protein: CASAPLAGGPGEQYF

V gene: TRBV28
clone size: .
D gene: TRBD1
J gene: TRBJ1-3
CDR3 DNA: TGTGCCAGCTGTATGGCGGGACAGGGGATAACTGGAAACACCATATATTTT
CDR3 protein: CASCMAGQGITGNTIYF

V gene: TRBV28
clone size: .
D gene: .
J gene: TRBJ2-7
CDR3 DNA: TGTGCCAGCAGTACCCCTAGTCGGCAGGACGAGCAGTACTTC
CDR3 protein: CASSTPSRQDEQYF

V gene: TRBV9
clone size: .
D gene: .
J gene: TRBJ2-3
CDR3 DNA: TGTGCCAGCAGCGTAGTTTCGGGGTTAGATACGCAGTATTTT
CDR3 protein: CASSVVSGLDTQYF

V gene: TRBV6-5
clone size: .
D gene: TRBD2
J gene: TRBJ2-7
CDR3 DNA: TGTGCCAGCAGTTACCGGAGCGGGAGTTACTACGAGCAGTACTTC
CDR3 protein: CASSYRSGSYYEQYF

V gene: TRBV11-2
clone size: few
D gene: .
J gene: TRBJ2-7
CDR3 DNA: TGTGCCAGCAGCTTAATAGGGGGTGAGGTTATTGGCGAGCAGTACTTC
CDR3 protein: CASSLIGGEVIGEQYF

V gene: TRBV7-2
clone size: .
D gene: TRBD1
J gene: TRBJ1-4
CDR3 DNA: TGTGCCAGCAGCTTTACAGGGGGCGCAACTAATGAAAAACTGTTTTTT
CDR3 protein: CASSFTGGATNEKLFF

V gene: TRBV5-1
clone size: once
D gene: .
J gene: TRBJ2-7
CDR3 DNA: TGCGCCAGCAGCATAAAGACGGGATCCTACGAGCAGTACTTC
CDR3 protein: CASSIKTGSYEQYF

V gene: TRBV25-1
clone size: .
D gene: .
J gene: TRBJ1-1
CDR3 DNA: TGTGCCAGCAGTGAATCTACGCGGAGTGGAACTGAAGCTTTCTTT
CDR3 protein: CASSESTRSGTEAFF

V gene: TRBV6-5
clone size: .
D gene: TRBD1
J gene: TRBJ1-1
CDR3 DNA: TGTGCCAGCAGCCCTCAACAGGGGATGAACACTGAAGCTTTCTTT
CDR3 protein: CASSPQQGMNTEAFF

V gene: TRBV27
clone size: once
D gene: TRBD1
J gene: TRBJ2-7
CDR3 DNA: TGTGCCAGCAGTGGAACGGGACAGGGTGGCTACGAGCAGTACTTC
CDR3 protein: CASSGTGQGGYEQYF

V gene: TRBV5-1
clone size: .
D gene: TRBD1
J gene: TRBJ1-1
CDR3 DNA: TGCGCCAGCAGCAGACGTCAGGGGGACACTGAAGCTTTCTTT
CDR3 protein: CASSRRQGDTEAFF

V gene: TRBV14
clone size: .
D gene: TRBD1
J gene: TRBJ1-1
CDR3 DNA: TGTGCCAGCACCTTACAGGGGGATACTGAAGCTTTCTTT
CDR3 protein: CASTLQGDTEAFF

V gene: TRBV27
clone size: .
D gene: .
J gene: TRBJ1-3
CDR3 DNA: TGTGCCAGCAGGCCATCACAGGGATACGGAAACACCATATATTTT
CDR3 protein: CASRPSQGYGNTIYF

V gene: TRBV7-3
clone size: .
D gene: .
J gene: TRBJ1-2
CDR3 DNA: TGTGCCAGCAGCCCAATTACAGGGAGAGGTGGCTATGGCTACACCTTC
CDR3 protein: CASSPITGRGGYGYTF

V gene: TRBV29-1
clone size: .
D gene: .
J gene: TRBJ1-1
CDR3 DNA: TGCAGCGTTGGCGGCAGACTGAACACTGAAGCTTTCTTT
CDR3 protein: CSVGGRLNTEAFF

V gene: TRBV7-2
clone size: .
D gene: TRBD2
J gene: TRBJ2-5
CDR3 DNA: TGTGCCAGCAGCTATAGCGGGGGGGTTGAAGAGACCCAGTACTTC
CDR3 protein: CASSYSGGVEETQYF

V gene: TRBV7-9
clone size: .
D gene: .
J gene: TRBJ1-1
CDR3 DNA: TGTGCCAGCAGCTTAGCCTCAAAGAACACTGAAGCTTTCTTT
CDR3 protein: CASSLASKNTEAFF